This T cell receptor beta chain comes out of a study of T cell responses to AZD1222 COVID-19 vaccine. V trimming: 4 bases; J trimming: 4 bases; junction bases outside the gene matches: 0. Germline V gives CDR1 SGHDT, CDR2 YYEEEE. The CDR3 extends over 13 amino acids. Generated by immunoSEQ multiplex PCR, the TCRdb table keeps only in-frame clones and is missing some. The profile shows roughly 110,000 clones, roughly 85% of them singletons. Findings and caveats of the study: Spike-specific TCR breadth and depth went up after people got two AZD1222 doses. Clonal diversity was possibly underestimated; the donors were predominantly white British and more often female. AZD1222 recipients seropositive at baseline numbered only six. Across spike, vaccine-associated CD4 TCRs were found, dominant at 160-218 and 743-854.

This clone was detected only once. Its antigen is not known. The sample was peripheral blood, taken 28 days after the second AZD1222 dose. This clonotype originated in an adult who received the AZD1222 COVID-19 vaccine. This chain links TRBV5-6 with TRBJ1-3, with TRBD1 identical over 9 bases. CDR3 nucleotide sequence: TGTGCCAGCAGCGGACAGGGGGGAAACACCATATATTTT. As protein: CASSGQGGNTIYF.